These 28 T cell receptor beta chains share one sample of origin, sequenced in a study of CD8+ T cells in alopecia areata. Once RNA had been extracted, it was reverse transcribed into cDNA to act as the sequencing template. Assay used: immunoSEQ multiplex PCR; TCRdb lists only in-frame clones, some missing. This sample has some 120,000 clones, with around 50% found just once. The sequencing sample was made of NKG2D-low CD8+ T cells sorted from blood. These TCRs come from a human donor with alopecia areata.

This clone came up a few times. CDR3: CSVTEGRVNEQFF. The CDR3 coding sequence is TGCAGCGTAACCGAGGGCCGGGTCAATGAGCAGTTCTTC. V usage is TRBV29-1 and J usage is TRBJ2-1; D is perhaps TRBD2 (5 bases). Trimming shortened V by 6 bases and J by 6 bases, and 15 bases separated the two germline ends. The CDR3 runs to 13 residues. Germline V lookup: CDR1 SQVTM, CDR2 ANQGSEA.

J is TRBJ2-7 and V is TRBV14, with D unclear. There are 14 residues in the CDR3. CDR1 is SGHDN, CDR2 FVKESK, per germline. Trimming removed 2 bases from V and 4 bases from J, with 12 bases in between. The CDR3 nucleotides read TGTGCCAGCAGCCAACTGGCAGGAAAATACGAGCAGTACTTC. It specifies CASSQLAGKYEQYF. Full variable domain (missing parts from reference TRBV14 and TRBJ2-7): EAGVTQFPSHSVIEKGQTVTLRCDPISGHDNLYWYRRVMGKEIKFLLHFVKESKQDESGMPNNRFLAERTGGTYSTLKVQPAELEDSGVYFCASSQLAGKYEQYFGPGTRLTVT.

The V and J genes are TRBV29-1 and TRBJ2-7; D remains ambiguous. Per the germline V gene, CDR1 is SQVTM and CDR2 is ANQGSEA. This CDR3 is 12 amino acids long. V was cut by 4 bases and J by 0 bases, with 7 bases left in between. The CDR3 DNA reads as TGCAGCGTTGTCGCAGACTCCTACGAGCAGTACTTC. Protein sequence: CSVVADSYEQYF.

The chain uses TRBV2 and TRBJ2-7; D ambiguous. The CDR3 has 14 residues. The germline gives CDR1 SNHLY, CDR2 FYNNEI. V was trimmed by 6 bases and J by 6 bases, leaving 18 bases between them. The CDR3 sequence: CASRASVYPLEQYF. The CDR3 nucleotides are TGTGCCAGCAGAGCCAGTGTTTACCCTCTCGAGCAGTACTTC.

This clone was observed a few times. The CDR3 nucleotides are TGTGCCAGCAGCCCAGGAACAGGGGGCTATGGCTACACCTTC. Translation: CASSPGTGGYGYTF. The genes are TRBV7-8 and TRBJ1-2, with TRBD1 matching 8 bases. CDR3 length: 14 residues. Germline V gives CDR1 SGHVS, CDR2 FQNEAQ. J was trimmed by 4 bases and V by 5 bases; bases with no gene match: 6.

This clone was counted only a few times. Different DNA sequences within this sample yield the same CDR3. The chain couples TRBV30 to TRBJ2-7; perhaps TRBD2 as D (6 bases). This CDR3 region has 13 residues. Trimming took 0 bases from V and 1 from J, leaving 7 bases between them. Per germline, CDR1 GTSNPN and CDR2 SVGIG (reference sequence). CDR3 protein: CAWSVGGSYEQYF. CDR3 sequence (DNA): TGTGCCTGGAGTGTCGGGGGTTCCTACGAGCAGTACTTC.

The CDR3, as DNA: TGTGCCTGGACGCAGGGCGCTAGCACAGATACGCAGTATTTT. Amino acid sequence: CAWTQGASTDTQYF. The V call is TRBV30, the J call TRBJ2-3; D might be TRBD1 (5 bases). CDR3 length equals 14 residues. The V end was cut by 4 bases, the J end by 0 bases, with 11 bases between. The germline V gene has CDR1 GTSNPN and CDR2 SVGIG (reference sequence). Together with reference TRBV30 and TRBJ2-3, the CDR3 gives the full variable domain: SQTIHQWPATLVQPVGSPLSLECTVEGTSNPNLYWYRQAAGRGLQLLFYSVGIGQISSEVPQNLSASRPQDRQFILSSKKLLLSDSGFYLCAWTQGASTDTQYFGPGTRLTVL.

In nucleotides, the CDR3 is TGTGCCTGGGGGGATATGACAGGGTTCACAGATACGCAGTATTTT. Protein product: CAWGDMTGFTDTQYF. The chain is built from TRBV30 and TRBJ2-3; 7 nucleotides agree with TRBD1. CDR1 is GTSNPN, CDR2 SVGIG, per germline (reference sequence). There are 15 residues in the CDR3. V dropped 5 bases and J dropped 2; count of bases not matched to a gene: 10.

The CDR3 loop is CSVPDRGETQYF. For the CDR3, the DNA is TGCAGCGTCCCTGACAGGGGAGAGACCCAGTACTTC. The chain employs TRBV29-1 and TRBJ2-5; 8 bases are a match to TRBD1. The CDR3 extends over 12 amino acids. Germline V lookup: CDR1 SQVTM, CDR2 ANQGSEA. V shed 6 bases, J shed 4 bases, and the junction held 4 bases outside the gene matches.

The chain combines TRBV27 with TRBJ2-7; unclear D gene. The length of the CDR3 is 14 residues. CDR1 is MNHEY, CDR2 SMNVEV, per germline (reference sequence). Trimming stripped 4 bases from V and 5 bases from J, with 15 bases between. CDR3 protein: CASSSDPESNEQYF. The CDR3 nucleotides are TGTGCCAGCAGTTCCGACCCCGAAAGCAACGAGCAGTACTTC.

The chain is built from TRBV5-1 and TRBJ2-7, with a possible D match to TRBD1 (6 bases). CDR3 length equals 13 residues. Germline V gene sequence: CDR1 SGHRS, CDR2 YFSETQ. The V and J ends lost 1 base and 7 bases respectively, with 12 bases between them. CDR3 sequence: CASSLMGAHEQYF. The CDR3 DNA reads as TGCGCCAGCAGCTTGATGGGGGCTCATGAGCAGTACTTC.

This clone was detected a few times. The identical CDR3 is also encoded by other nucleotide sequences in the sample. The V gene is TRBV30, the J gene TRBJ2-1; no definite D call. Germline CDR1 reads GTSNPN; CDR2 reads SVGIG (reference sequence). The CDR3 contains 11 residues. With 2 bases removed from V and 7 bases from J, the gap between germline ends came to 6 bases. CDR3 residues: CAWSNGNEQFF. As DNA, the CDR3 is TGTGCCTGGAGTAACGGTAATGAGCAGTTCTTC.

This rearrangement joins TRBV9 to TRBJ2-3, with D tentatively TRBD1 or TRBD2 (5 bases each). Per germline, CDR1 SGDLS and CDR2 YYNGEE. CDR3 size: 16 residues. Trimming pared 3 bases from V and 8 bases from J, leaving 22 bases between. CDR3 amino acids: CASSGRRGAPILTQYF. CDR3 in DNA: TGTGCCAGCAGCGGACGACGAGGGGCCCCTATTCTTACGCAGTATTTT.

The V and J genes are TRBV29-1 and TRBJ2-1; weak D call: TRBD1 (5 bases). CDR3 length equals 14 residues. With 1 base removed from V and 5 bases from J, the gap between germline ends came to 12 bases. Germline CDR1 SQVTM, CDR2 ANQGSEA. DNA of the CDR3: TGCAGCGTTGAAGGTGGGGCTATCAACAATGAGCAGTTCTTC. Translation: CSVEGGAINNEQFF.

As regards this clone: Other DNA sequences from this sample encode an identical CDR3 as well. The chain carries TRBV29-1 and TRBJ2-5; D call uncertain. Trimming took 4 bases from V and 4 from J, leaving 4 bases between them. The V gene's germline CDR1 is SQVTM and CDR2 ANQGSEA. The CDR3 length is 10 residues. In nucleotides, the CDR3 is TGCAGCGTTGTAGGAGAGACCCAGTACTTC. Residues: CSVVGETQYF.

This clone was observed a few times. The CDR3 spells CSAKGGPNNEQFF. CDR3 sequence (DNA): TGCAGCGCTAAGGGGGGCCCCAACAATGAGCAGTTCTTC. The chain uses TRBV29-1 and TRBJ2-1; D may be TRBD1 or TRBD2 (6 bases each). CDR1 and CDR2 from the germline V gene are SQVTM and ANQGSEA. The V and J ends lost 7 bases and 5 bases respectively, with 15 bases between them. This CDR3 has 13 amino acids.

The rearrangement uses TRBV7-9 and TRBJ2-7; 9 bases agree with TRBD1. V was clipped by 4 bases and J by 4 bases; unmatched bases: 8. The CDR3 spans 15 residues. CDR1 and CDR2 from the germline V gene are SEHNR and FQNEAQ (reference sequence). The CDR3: CASSSRSGQGYEQYF. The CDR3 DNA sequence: TGTGCCAGCAGCTCTAGGTCGGGACAGGGTTACGAGCAGTACTTC.

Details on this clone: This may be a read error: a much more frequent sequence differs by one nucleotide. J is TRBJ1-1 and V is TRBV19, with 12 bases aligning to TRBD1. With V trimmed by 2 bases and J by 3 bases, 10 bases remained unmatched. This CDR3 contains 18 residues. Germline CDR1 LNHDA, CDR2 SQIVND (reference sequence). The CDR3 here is CASSIHIGTGGAYTEAFF. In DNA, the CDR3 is TGTGCCAGTAGTATACATATCGGGACAGGGGGCGCATACACTGAAGCTTTCTTT.

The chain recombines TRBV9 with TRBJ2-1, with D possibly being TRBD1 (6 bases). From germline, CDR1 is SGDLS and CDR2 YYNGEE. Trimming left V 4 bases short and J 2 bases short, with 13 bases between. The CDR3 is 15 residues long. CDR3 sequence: CASSLGGAPYNEQFF. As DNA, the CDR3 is TGTGCCAGCAGCCTAGGGGGAGCACCCTACAATGAGCAGTTCTTC.

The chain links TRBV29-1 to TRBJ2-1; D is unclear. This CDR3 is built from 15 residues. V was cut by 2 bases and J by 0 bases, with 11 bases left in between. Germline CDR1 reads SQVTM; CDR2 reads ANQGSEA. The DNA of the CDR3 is TGCAGCGTTGAAACTGAAGCGAGCTCCTACAATGAGCAGTTCTTC. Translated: CSVETEASSYNEQFF.

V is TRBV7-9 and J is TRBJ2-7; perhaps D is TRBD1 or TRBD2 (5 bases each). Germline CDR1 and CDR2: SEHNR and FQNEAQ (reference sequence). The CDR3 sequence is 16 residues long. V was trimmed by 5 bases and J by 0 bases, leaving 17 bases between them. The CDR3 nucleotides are TGTGCCAGCAGCGCCCCCCCCGGGGCTAGCTCCTACGAGCAGTACTTC. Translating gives CASSAPPGASSYEQYF.

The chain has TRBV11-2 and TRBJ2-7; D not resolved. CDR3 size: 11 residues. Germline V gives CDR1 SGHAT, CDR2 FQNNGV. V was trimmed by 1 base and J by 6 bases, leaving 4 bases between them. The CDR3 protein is CASSLGVEQYF. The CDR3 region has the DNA TGTGCCAGCAGCTTAGGTGTCGAGCAGTACTTC. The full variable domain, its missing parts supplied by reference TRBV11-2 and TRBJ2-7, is EAGVAQSPRYKIIEKRQSVAFWCNPISGHATLYWYQQILGQGPKLLIQFQNNGVVDDSQLPKDRFSAERLKGVDSTLKIQPAKLEDSAVYLCASSLGVEQYFGPGTRLTVT.

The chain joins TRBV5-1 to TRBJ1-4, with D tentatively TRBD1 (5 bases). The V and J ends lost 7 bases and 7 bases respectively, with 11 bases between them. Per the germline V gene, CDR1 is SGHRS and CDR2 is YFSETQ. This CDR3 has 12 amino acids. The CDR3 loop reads CASSERGEKLFF. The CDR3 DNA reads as TGCGCCAGCTCCGAGAGGGGTGAAAAACTGTTTTTT.

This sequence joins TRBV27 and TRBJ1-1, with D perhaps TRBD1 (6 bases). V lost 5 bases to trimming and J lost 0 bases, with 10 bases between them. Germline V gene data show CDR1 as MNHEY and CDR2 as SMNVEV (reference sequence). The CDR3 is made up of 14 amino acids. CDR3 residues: CASSPGQLNTEAFF. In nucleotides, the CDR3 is TGTGCCAGCAGTCCCGGACAGTTGAACACTGAAGCTTTCTTT.

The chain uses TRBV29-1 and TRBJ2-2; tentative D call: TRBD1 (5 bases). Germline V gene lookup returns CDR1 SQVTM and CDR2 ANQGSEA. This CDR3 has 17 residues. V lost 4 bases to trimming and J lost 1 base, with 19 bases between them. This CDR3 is CSVVSQGQTLNTGELFF. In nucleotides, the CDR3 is TGCAGCGTTGTGAGCCAGGGCCAAACTTTGAACACCGGGGAGCTGTTTTTT.

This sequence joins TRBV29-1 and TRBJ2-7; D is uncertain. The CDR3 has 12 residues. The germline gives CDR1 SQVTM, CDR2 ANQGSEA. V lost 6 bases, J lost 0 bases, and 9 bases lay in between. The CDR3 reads CSVTESSYEQYF. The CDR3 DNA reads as TGCAGCGTGACGGAAAGCTCCTACGAGCAGTACTTC.

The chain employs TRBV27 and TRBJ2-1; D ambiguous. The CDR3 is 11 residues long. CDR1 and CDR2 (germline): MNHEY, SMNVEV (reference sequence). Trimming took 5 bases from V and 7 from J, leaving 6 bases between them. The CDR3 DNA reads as TGTGCCAGCAGTCGGGTGAATGAGCAGTTCTTC. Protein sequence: CASSRVNEQFF.

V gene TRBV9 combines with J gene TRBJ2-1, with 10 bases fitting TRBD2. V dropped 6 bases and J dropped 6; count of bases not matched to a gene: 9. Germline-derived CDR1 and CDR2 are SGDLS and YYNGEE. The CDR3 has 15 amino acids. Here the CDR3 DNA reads TGTGCCAGCACCCTTGGACTAGCGGCCTTCAATGAGCAGTTCTTC. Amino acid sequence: CASTLGLAAFNEQFF.